The TCR beta chain under discussion was sequenced for a study of blood T cells in healthy people across ages. Alongside a J-beta primer mix, a sample-barcoded 5' primer served in a second PCR lasting 7 to 11 cycles. Tags on each cDNA molecule came from a template-switch adaptor with 12 random nucleotides. Via MiXCR, TCRdb re-called the 5' RACE reads, giving one row per CDR3 protein. Among about 1.6 million distinct CDR3 sequences, about 35% were seen once, and the ten largest hold about 11%. This clonotype has just a few counts. The antigen is not known. CDR1 DFQATT and CDR2 SNEGSKA come from the germline V gene (reference sequence). With 6 bases clipped from V and 3 bases from J, the junction kept 11 bases outside the gene matches. This CDR3 has 16 amino acids. Overall study findings and caveats: Per million T cells, TCR beta diversity dropped about linearly as age rose.

This rearrangement joins TRBV20-1 to TRBJ2-3, with TRBD2 matching over 11 bases. This clonotype was obtained from a woman under 40 in good health. Sequencing was done on a sample of blood. The DNA for the CDR3 is TGCAGTGCCACAAAACTAGCGGGAGAGGGGACAGATACGCAGTATTTT. It codes for CSATKLAGEGTDTQYF.